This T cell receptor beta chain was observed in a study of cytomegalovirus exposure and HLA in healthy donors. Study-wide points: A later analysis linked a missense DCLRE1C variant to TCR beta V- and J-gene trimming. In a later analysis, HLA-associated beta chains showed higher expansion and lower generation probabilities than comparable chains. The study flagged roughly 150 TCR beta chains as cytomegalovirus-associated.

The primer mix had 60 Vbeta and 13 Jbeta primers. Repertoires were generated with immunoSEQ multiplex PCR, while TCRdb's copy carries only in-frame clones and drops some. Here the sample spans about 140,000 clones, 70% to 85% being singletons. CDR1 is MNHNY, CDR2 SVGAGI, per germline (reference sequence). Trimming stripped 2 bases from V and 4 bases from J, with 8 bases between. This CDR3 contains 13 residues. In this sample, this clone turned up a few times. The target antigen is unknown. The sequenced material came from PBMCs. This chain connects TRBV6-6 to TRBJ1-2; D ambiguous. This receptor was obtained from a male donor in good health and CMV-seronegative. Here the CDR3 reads CASSYGGSYGYTF. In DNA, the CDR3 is TGTGCCAGCAGTTACGGAGGGAGCTATGGCTACACCTTC.